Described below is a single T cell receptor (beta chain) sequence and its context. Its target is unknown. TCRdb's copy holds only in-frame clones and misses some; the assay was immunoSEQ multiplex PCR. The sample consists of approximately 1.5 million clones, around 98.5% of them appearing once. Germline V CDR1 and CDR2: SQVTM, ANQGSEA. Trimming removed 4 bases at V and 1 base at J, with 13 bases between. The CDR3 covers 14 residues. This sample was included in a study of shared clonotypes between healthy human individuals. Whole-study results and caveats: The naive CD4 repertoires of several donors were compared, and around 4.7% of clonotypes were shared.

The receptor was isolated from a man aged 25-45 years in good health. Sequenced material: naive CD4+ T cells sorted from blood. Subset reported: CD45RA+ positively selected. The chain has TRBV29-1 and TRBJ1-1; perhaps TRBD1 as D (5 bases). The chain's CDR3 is CSVGATGGNTEAFF. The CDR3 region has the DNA TGCAGCGTTGGGGCCACAGGAGGGAACACTGAAGCTTTCTTT.